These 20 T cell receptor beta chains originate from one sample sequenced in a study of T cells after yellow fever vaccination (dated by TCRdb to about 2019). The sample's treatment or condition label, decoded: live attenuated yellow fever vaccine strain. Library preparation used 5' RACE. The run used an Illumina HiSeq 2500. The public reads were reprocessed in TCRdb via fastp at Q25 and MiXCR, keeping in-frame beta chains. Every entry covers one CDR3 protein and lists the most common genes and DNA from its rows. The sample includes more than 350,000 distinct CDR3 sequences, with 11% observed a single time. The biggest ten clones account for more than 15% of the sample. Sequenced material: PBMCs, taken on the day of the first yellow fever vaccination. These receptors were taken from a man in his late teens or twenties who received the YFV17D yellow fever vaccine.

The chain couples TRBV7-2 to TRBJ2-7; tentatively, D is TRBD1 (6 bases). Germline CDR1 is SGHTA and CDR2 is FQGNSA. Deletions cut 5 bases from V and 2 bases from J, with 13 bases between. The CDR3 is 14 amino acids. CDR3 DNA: TGTGCCAGCAGCCTCCAGGGGAGTACCTACGAGCAGTACTTC. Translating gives CASSLQGSTYEQYF.

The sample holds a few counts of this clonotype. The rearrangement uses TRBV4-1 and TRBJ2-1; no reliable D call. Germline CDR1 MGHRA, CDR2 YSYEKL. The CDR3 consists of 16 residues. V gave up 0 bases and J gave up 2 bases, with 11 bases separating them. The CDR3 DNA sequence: TGCGCCAGCAGCCAAGATCCGAAGGGCCCCTACAATGAGCAGTTCTTC. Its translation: CASSQDPKGPYNEQFF.

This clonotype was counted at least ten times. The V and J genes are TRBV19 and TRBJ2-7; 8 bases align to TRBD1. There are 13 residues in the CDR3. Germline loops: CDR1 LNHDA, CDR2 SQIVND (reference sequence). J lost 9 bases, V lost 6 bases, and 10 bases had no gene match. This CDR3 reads CASSQGAPSGQYF. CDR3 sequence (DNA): TGTGCCAGTAGCCAGGGGGCTCCTTCAGGGCAGTACTTC.

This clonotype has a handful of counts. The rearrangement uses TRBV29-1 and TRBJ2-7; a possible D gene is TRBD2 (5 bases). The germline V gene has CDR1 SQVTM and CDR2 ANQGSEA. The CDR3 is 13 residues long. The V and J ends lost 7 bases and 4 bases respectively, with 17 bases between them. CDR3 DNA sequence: TGCAGCGGAGGTCGGGGAATCCCATACGAGCAGTACTTC. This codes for CSGGRGIPYEQYF.

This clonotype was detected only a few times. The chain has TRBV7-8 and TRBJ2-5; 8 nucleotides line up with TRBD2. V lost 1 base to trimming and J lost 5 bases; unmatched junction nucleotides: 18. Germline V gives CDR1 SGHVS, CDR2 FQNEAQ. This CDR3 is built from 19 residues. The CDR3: CASSLGPRGGGLGVETQYF. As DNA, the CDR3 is TGTGCCAGCAGCTTAGGCCCCCGGGGCGGGGGGCTCGGGGTGGAGACCCAGTACTTC.

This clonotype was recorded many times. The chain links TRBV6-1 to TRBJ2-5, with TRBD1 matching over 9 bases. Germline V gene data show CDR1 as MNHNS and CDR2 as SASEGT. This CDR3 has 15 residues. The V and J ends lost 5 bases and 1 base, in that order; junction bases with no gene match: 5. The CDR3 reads CASSPGTGRQETQYF. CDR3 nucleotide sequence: TGTGCCAGCAGTCCCGGGACAGGGCGCCAAGAGACCCAGTACTTC.

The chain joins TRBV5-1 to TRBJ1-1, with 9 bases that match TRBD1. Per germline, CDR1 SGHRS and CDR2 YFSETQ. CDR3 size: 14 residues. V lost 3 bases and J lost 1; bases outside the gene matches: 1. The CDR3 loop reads CASSWGQGNTEAFF. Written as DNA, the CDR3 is TGCGCCAGCAGCTGGGGACAGGGGAACACTGAAGCTTTCTTT.

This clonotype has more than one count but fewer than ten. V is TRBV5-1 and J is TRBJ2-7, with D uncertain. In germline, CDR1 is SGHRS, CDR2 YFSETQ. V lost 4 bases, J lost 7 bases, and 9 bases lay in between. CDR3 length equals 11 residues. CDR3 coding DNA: TGCGCCAGCAGCCCCTGGGGAGAGCAGTACTTC. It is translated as CASSPWGEQYF.

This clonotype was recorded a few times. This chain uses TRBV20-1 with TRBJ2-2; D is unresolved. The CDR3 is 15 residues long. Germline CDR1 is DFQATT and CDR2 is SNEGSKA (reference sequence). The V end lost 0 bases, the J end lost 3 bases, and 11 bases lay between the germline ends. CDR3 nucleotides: TGCAGTGCTAGAGATCGGCGAGAGGACACCGGGGAGCTGTTTTTT. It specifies CSARDRREDTGELFF.

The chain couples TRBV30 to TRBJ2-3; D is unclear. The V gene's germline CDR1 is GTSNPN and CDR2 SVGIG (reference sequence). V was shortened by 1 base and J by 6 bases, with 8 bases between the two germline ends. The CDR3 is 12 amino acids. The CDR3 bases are TGTGCCTGGAGTGGGCCTGTCGATACGCAGTATTTT. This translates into CAWSGPVDTQYF.

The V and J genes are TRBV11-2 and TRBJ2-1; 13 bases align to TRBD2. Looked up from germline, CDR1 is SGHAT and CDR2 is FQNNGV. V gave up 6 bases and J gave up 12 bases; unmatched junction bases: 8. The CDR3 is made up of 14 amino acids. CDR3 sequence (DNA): TGTGCCAGCAGTGGACTAGCGGGGGACCTGGGGCAGTTCTTC. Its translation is CASSGLAGDLGQFF.

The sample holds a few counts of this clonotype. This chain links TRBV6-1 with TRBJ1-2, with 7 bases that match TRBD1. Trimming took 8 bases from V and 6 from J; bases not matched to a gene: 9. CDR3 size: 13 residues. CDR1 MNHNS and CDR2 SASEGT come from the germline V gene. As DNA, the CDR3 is TGTGCCAGCGGATTGACAGGGTGGGATGGCTACACCTTC. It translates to CASGLTGWDGYTF.

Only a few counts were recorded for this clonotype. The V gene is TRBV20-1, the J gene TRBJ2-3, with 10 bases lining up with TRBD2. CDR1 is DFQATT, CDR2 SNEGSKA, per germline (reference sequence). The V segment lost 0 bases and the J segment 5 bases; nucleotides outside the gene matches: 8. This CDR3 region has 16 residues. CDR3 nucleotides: TGCAGTGCTAGAGATCAAAAGCGGGGGGGAATAGATACGCAGTATTTT. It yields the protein CSARDQKRGGIDTQYF.

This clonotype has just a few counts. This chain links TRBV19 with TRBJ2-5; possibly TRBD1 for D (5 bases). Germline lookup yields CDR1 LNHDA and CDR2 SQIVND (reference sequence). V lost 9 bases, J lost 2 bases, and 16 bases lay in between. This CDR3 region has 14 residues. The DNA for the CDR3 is TGTGCCAGCGATCAGGGTGCTGGGCAAGAGACCCAGTACTTC. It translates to CASDQGAGQETQYF.

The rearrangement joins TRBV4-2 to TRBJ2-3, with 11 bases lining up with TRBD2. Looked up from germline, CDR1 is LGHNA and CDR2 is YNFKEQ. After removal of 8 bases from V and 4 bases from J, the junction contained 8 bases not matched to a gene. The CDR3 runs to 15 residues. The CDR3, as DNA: TGTGCCAGCTTACCTAGCGGGGGGACCTCAGATACGCAGTATTTT. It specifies CASLPSGGTSDTQYF.

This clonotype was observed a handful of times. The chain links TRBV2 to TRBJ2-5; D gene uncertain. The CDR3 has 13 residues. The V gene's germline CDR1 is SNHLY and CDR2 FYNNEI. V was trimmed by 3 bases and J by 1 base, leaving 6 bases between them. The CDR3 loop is CASSDVGQETQYF. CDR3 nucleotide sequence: TGTGCCAGCAGTGACGTGGGCCAAGAGACCCAGTACTTC. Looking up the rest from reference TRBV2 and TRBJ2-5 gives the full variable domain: EPEVTQTPSHQVTQMGQEVILRCVPISNHLYFYWYRQILGQKVEFLVSFYNNEISEKSEIFDDQFSVERPDGSNFTLKIRSTKLEDSAMYFCASSDVGQETQYFGPGTRLLVL.

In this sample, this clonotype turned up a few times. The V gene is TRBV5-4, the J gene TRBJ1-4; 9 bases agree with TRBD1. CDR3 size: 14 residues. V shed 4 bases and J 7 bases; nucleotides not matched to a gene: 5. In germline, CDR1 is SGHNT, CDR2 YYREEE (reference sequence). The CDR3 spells CASSKQGAVEKLFF. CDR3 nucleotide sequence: TGTGCCAGCAGCAAACAGGGGGCGGTTGAAAAACTGTTTTTT.

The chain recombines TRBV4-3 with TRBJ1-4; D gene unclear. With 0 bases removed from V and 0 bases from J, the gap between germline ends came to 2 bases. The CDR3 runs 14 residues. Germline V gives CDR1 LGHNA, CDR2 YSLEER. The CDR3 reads CASSQDTTNEKLFF. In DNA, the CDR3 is TGCGCCAGCAGCCAAGACACAACTAATGAAAAACTGTTTTTT.

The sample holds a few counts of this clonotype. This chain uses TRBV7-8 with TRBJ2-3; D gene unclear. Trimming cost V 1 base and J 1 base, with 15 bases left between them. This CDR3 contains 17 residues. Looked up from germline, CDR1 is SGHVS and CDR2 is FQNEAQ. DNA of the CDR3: TGTGCCAGCAGCTTAGGAGGAATCGGCTGGGGCACAGATACGCAGTATTTT. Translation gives CASSLGGIGWGTDTQYF.

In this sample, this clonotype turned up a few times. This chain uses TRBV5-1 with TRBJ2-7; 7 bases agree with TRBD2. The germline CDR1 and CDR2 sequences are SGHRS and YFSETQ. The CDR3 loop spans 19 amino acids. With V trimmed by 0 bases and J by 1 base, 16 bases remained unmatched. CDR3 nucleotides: TGCGCCAGCAGCTTGGGGTTTGCAGGGACTACGGAAGGTTCCTACGAGCAGTACTTC. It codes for CASSLGFAGTTEGSYEQYF.